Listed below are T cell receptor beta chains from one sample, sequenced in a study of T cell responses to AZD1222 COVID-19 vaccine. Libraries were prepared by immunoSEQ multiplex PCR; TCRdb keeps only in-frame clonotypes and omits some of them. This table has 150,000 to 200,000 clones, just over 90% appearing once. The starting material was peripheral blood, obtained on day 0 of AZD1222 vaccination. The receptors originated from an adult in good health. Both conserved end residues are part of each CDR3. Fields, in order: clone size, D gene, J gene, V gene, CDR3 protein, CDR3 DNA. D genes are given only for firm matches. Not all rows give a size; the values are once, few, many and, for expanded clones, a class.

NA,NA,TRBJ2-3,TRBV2,CASSDGPASTDTQYF,TGTGCCAGCAGTGACGGTCCAGCTAGCACAGATACGCAGTATTTT
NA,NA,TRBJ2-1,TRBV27,CATTGLGRNEQFF,TGTGCCACAACAGGGCTGGGGAGGAATGAGCAGTTCTTC
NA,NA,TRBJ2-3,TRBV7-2,CASSQDSGQDTQYF,TGTGCCAGCAGCCAAGATAGCGGTCAAGATACGCAGTATTTT
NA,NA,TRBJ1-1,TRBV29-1,CSVAGERGVGWDTEAFF,TGCAGCGTTGCGGGGGAAAGGGGCGTTGGTTGGGACACTGAAGCTTTCTTT
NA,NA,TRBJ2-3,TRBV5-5,CASSWASSRSTDTQYF,TGTGCCAGCAGCTGGGCGTCTTCAAGGAGCACAGATACGCAGTATTTT
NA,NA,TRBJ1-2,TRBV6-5,CASSYSLTRTPRETF,TGTGCCAGCAGTTACTCTCTAACACGGACTCCTAGGGAGACCTTC
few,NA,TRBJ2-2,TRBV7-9,CASGAEWGGELFF,TGTGCCTCCGGCGCTGAATGGGGCGGGGAGCTGTTTTTT
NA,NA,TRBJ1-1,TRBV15,CATSRVRTANTEAFF,TGTGCCACCAGCAGAGTAAGGACAGCGAACACTGAAGCTTTCTTT
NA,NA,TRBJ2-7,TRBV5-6,CASSLAQTSGHTLF,TGTGCCAGCAGCTTGGCCCAAACCTCAGGGCATACTTTATTC
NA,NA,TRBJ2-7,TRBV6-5,CASSYSLASSYEQYF,TGTGCCAGCAGTTACTCGTTAGCTAGCTCCTACGAGCAGTACTTC
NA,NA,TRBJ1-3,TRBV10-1,CASSELEGYSGNTIYF,TGCGCCAGCAGTGAGTTGGAAGGGTACTCTGGAAACACCATATATTTT
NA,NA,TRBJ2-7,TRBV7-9,CASSPILRAEQYF,TGTGCCAGCAGCCCGATCCTCAGGGCCGAGCAGTACTTC
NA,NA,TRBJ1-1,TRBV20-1,CSAQEPAFF,TGCAGTGCTCAGGAGCCAGCTTTCTTT
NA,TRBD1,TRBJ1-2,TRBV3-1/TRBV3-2,CASSLQGAGGYTF,TGTGCCAGCAGCCTCCAGGGGGCGGGAGGCTACACCTTC
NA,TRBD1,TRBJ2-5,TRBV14,CASSQERTGVPGETQYF,TGTGCCAGCAGCCAAGAGCGGACAGGGGTCCCAGGAGAGACCCAGTACTTC
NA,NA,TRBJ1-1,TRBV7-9,CASSLVGEEAFF,TGTGCCAGCAGCTTAGTAGGGGAGGAGGCTTTCTTT
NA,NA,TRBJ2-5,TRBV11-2,CASSLAGSWGETQYF,TGTGCCAGCAGCTTAGCCGGGTCTTGGGGGGAGACCCAGTACTTC